A selection of T cell receptor beta chains follows, all from one sample in a study of T-cell memory formation after mild COVID-19. Using its own MiXCR run on the 5' RACE reads, TCRdb lists one record per CDR3 protein. The sample shows a few hundred thousand distinct CDR3 sequences, roughly a tenth of them seen only once. Sequenced material: PBMCs or a T cell subset sorted from them (not recorded which). These receptors all stem from a young man who had mild COVID-19 (a few samples of this study predate the infection). Cell type and time point are not known. Each CDR3 is given with its conserved first and last residue. A D gene is named only where the DNA matches it firmly. Only some rows state a clone size, as once, few, many or a class for expanded clones.

clone size	V gene	CDR3 length	D gene	J gene	CDR3 protein	CDR3 DNA
many	TRBV5-1	13	NA	TRBJ1-2	CASSRGQYYGYTF	TGCGCCAGCAGCCGAGGACAGTACTATGGCTACACCTTC
few	TRBV28	11	NA	TRBJ1-4	CASSLTGRLFF	TGTGCCAGCAGTCTCACGGGACGTCTTTTTTTT
NA	TRBV12-3/TRBV12-4	14	TRBD2	TRBJ2-3	CASLAGLGTDTQYF	TGTGCCAGCTTAGCGGGACTCGGCACAGATACGCAGTATTTT
few	TRBV7-2	18	TRBD2	TRBJ2-1	CASSSPGTANRGGNEQFF	TGTGCCAGCAGCTCCCCAGGGACCGCCAATCGGGGGGGCAATGAGCAGTTCTTC
NA	TRBV7-9	15	NA	TRBJ2-2	CASSPRQRPAGELFF	TGTGCCAGCAGCCCCCGACAGAGGCCCGCCGGGGAGCTGTTTTTT
many	TRBV5-4	14	NA	TRBJ2-3	CASSLSGSTDTQYF	TGTGCCAGCAGTCTTAGCGGAAGCACAGATACGCAGTATTTT
few	TRBV29-1	11	NA	TRBJ2-1	CSVRDYNEQFF	TGCAGCGTTAGGGACTACAATGAGCAGTTCTTC
NA	TRBV9	13	NA	TRBJ2-3	CASSPNPTDTQYF	TGTGCCAGCAGCCCCAACCCCACAGATACGCAGTATTTT
few	TRBV5-6	16	NA	TRBJ2-3	CASSLLAGASTDTQYF	TGTGCCAGCAGTCTGCTGGCAGGTGCTAGCACAGATACGCAGTATTTT
many	TRBV12-3/TRBV12-4	18	TRBD1	TRBJ1-5	CASSVSRWDRGSNQPQHF	TGTGCCAGCAGTGTTTCGCGATGGGACAGGGGTAGCAATCAGCCCCAGCATTTT
NA	TRBV4-1	14	NA	TRBJ2-5	CASSQNNNQETQYF	TGCGCCAGCAGCCAGAACAACAACCAAGAGACCCAGTACTTC
few	TRBV7-9	13	NA	TRBJ2-5	CASSLNRKETQYF	TGTGCCAGCAGCTTGAACAGAAAAGAGACCCAGTACTTC
NA	TRBV20-1	14	NA	TRBJ1-4	CSAPRGQRDEKLFF	TGCAGTGCCCCTCGGGGCCAACGGGATGAAAAACTGTTTTTT
few	TRBV6-5	15	NA	TRBJ2-5	CASRTNGVGEETQYF	TGTGCCAGCAGAACCAACGGTGTGGGGGAAGAGACCCAGTACTTC
NA	TRBV5-6	14	NA	TRBJ2-7	CASSARDTPYEQYF	TGTGCCAGCAGCGCCCGGGACACCCCCTACGAGCAGTACTTC
many	TRBV5-1	12	NA	TRBJ1-2	CASSTPDYGYTF	TGCGCCAGCTCCACCCCAGACTATGGCTACACCTTC
NA	TRBV5-1	14	TRBD1	TRBJ1-3	CASSGGTAGNTIYF	TGCGCCAGCAGCGGAGGGACAGCTGGAAACACCATATATTTT
few	TRBV10-3	17	NA	TRBJ2-1	CAISEYGIPKRIHEQFF	TGTGCCATCAGTGAGTACGGGATCCCGAAGAGGATCCATGAGCAGTTCTTC
NA	TRBV28	17	NA	TRBJ2-4	CASGRSQGRDAKNIQYF	TGTGCCAGCGGGAGGAGTCAGGGGCGGGATGCCAAAAACATTCAGTACTTC
few	TRBV20-1	15	TRBD2	TRBJ2-3	CSAKGLADGTDTQYF	TGCAGTGCTAAAGGACTAGCGGATGGCACAGATACGCAGTATTTT
NA	TRBV6-5	14	TRBD2	TRBJ2-3	CASSRGGHTDTQYF	TGTGCCAGCAGCCGCGGGGGGCACACAGATACGCAGTATTTT
few	TRBV15	14	NA	TRBJ2-2	CATSREVGTGELFF	TGTGCCACCAGCAGGGAGGTTGGGACCGGGGAGCTGTTTTTT
NA	TRBV7-2	15	TRBD1	TRBJ1-2	CASSLPGQGAGGYTF	TGTGCCAGCAGCTTACCGGGACAGGGGGCTGGTGGCTACACCTTC
once	TRBV9	14	TRBD1	TRBJ1-1	CASSVVTGGTEAFF	TGTGCCAGCAGCGTAGTGACAGGGGGGACTGAAGCTTTCTTT
NA	TRBV7-9	16	NA	TRBJ1-4	CASRPSTGRTNEKLFF	TGTGCCAGCAGACCATCCACAGGGAGAACTAATGAAAAACTGTTTTTT
few	TRBV10-3	13	TRBD1	TRBJ2-7	CAIMGTGNYEQYF	TGTGCCATCATGGGGACAGGGAACTACGAGCAGTACTTC
many	TRBV7-2	17	NA	TRBJ2-5	CASSLIRGVGYQETQYF	TGTGCCAGCAGCTTAATAAGGGGCGTAGGGTACCAAGAGACCCAGTACTTC
few	TRBV7-2	15	TRBD1	TRBJ1-5	CASSSGTVWNQPQHF	TGTGCCAGCAGCTCGGGGACAGTGTGGAATCAGCCCCAGCATTTT
few	TRBV2	14	NA	TRBJ1-5	CASSEKGYNQPQHF	TGTGCCAGCAGTGAAAAGGGCTACAATCAGCCCCAGCATTTT
NA	TRBV5-1	13	TRBD1	TRBJ1-1	CASSLEQGAKAFF	TGCGCCAGCAGCTTGGAACAGGGGGCGAAAGCTTTCTTT
few	TRBV7-2	13	NA	TRBJ1-1	CASNTPANTEAFF	TGTGCCAGCAACACGCCAGCGAACACTGAAGCTTTCTTT
many	TRBV7-2	13	NA	TRBJ2-5	CASSLGGTETQYF	TGTGCCAGCAGCTTAGGCGGGACAGAGACCCAGTACTTC
few	TRBV7-6	12	NA	TRBJ2-2	CASSSNAGELFF	TGTGCCAGCAGCTCAAACGCCGGGGAGCTGTTTTTT
many	TRBV19	17	TRBD1	TRBJ1-1	CASNSYDRGQEDTEAFF	TGTGCCAGTAATTCCTATGACAGGGGGCAAGAGGACACTGAAGCTTTCTTT
few	TRBV7-9	13	NA	TRBJ2-5	CASSLGVLETQYF	TGTGCCAGCAGCCTAGGAGTTTTGGAGACCCAGTACTTC
many	TRBV5-1	16	TRBD2	TRBJ2-3	CASSHGLVGATDTQYF	TGCGCCAGCAGCCACGGACTAGTTGGGGCCACAGATACGCAGTATTTT
NA	TRBV18	17	NA	TRBJ2-5	CASSRNAPAAAQETQYF	TGTGCCAGCTCACGAAACGCCCCAGCGGCAGCGCAAGAGACCCAGTACTTC
few	TRBV2	14	TRBD1	TRBJ1-1	CASSAGGRGTEAFF	TGTGCCAGCAGTGCAGGGGGCCGTGGAACTGAAGCTTTCTTT
many	TRBV12-3/TRBV12-4	15	NA	TRBJ2-6	CASSLMWGPLPVLTF	TGTGCCAGCAGTTTAATGTGGGGCCCCCTTCCGGTCCTGACTTTC
many	TRBV6-2/TRBV6-3	13	TRBD1	TRBJ2-2	CASVGQHTGELFF	TGTGCCAGCGTGGGACAGCACACCGGGGAGCTGTTTTTT
few	TRBV20-1	13	TRBD2	TRBJ2-3	CSARSSGASTQYF	TGCAGTGCTAGATCTAGCGGAGCGAGTACGCAGTATTTT
NA	TRBV5-1	15	TRBD1	TRBJ2-1	CASTPGTGGNNEQFF	TGCGCCAGCACCCCGGGGACAGGGGGCAACAATGAGCAGTTCTTC
many	TRBV5-6	15	NA	TRBJ2-1	CASSLRGGSYNEQFF	TGTGCCAGCAGCTTGAGGGGGGGCAGTTACAATGAGCAGTTCTTC
few	TRBV7-9	15	NA	TRBJ2-3	CASSPRLGTSDTQYF	TGTGCCAGCAGCCCAAGGCTGGGGACGTCAGATACGCAGTATTTT
few	TRBV24-1	13	NA	TRBJ1-1	CATSDHSKGQAFF	TGTGCCACCAGTGACCATAGCAAAGGCCAGGCTTTCTTT
NA	TRBV7-9	13	NA	TRBJ1-1	CASALLRGTEAFF	TGTGCCAGCGCCCTTCTCCGAGGGACTGAAGCTTTCTTT
NA	TRBV6-5	14	NA	TRBJ2-5	CASTHRRAEETQYF	TGTGCCAGCACTCACCGGAGGGCTGAAGAGACCCAGTACTTC